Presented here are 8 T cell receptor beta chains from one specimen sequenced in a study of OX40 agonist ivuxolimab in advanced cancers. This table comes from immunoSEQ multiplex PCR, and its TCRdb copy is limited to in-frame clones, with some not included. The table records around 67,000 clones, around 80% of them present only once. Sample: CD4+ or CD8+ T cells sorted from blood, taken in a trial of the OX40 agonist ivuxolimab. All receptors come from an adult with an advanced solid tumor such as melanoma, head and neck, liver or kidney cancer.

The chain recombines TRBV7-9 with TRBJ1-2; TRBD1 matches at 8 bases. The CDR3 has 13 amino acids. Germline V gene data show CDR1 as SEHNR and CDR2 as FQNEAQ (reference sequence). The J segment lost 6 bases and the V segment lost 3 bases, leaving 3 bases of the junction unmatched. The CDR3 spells CASSLDRVDGYTF. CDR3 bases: TGTGCCAGCAGCTTGGACAGGGTGGATGGCTACACCTTC.

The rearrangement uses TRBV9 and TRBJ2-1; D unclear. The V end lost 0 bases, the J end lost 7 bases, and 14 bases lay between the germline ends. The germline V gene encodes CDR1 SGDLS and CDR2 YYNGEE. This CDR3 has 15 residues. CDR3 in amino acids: CASSVGTLGRNEQFF. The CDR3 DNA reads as TGTGCCAGCAGCGTAGGTACCTTGGGAAGGAATGAGCAGTTCTTC.

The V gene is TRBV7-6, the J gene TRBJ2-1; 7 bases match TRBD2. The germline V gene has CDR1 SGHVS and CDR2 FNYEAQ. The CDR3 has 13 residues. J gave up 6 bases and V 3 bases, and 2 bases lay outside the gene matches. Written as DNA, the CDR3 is TGTGCCAGCAGCTTGGCTAGCGGCAATGAGCAGTTCTTC. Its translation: CASSLASGNEQFF.

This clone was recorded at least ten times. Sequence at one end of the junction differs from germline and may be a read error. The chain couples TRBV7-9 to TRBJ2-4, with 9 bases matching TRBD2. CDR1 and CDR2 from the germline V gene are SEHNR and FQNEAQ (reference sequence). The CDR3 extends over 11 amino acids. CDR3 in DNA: TGTGCCAGCAGCCCCAGCGGGGGGCTATTCTTC. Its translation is CASSPSGGLFF.

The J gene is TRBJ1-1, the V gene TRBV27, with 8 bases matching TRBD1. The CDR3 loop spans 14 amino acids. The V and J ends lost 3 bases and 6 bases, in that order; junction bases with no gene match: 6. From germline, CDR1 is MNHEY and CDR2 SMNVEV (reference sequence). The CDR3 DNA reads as TGTGCCAGCAGTTTTGGACAGGGAGTTGCTGAAGCTTTCTTT. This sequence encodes CASSFGQGVAEAFF.

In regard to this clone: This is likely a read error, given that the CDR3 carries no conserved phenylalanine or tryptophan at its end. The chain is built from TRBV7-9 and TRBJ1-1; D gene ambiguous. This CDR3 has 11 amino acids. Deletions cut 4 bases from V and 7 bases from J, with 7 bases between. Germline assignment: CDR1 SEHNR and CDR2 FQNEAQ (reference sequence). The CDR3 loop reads CASSSRSEAFL. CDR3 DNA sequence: TGTGCCAGCAGCTCAAGAAGTGAAGCTTTCCTT.

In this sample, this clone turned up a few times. As DNA, the CDR3 is TGTGCCTGGAGTCGGGGGGGGAATTACGAGCAGTACTTC. As protein: CAWSRGGNYEQYF. The chain joins TRBV30 to TRBJ2-7, with 8 positions matching TRBD2. Trimming removed 2 bases from V and 4 bases from J; junction bases left unmatched: 4. This CDR3 is built from 13 residues. CDR1 and CDR2 (germline): GTSNPN, SVGIG (reference sequence).

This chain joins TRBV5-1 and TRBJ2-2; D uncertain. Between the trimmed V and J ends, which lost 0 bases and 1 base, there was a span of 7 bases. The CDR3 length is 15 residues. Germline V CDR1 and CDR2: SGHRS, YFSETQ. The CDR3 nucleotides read TGCGCCAGCAGCTTGGCCGCGCAGAACACCGGGGAGCTGTTTTTT. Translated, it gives CASSLAAQNTGELFF.